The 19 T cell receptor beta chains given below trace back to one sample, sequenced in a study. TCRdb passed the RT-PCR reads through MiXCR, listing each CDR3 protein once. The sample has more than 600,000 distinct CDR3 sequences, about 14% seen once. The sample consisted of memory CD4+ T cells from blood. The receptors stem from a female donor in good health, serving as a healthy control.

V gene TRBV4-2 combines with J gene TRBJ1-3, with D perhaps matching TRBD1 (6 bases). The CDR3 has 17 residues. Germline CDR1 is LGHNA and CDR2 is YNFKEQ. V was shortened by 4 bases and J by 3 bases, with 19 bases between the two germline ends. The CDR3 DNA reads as TGTGCCAGCAGCCGTATAGACGCAGGGGCTGGTGGAAACACCATATATTTT. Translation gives CASSRIDAGAGGNTIYF.

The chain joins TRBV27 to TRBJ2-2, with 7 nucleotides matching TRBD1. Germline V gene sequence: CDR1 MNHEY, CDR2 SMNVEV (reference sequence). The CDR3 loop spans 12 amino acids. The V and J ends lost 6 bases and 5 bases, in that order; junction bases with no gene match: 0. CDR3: CASRTGTGELFF. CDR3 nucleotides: TGTGCCAGCAGGACAGGGACCGGGGAGCTGTTTTTT.

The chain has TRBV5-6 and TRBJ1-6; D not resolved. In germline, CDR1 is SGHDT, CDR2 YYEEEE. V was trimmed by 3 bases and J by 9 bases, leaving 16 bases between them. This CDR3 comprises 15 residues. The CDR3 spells CASSSQSALISPLHF. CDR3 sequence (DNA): TGTGCCAGCAGCTCCCAGTCAGCCCTGATTTCACCCCTCCACTTT. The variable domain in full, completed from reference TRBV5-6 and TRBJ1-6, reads DAGVTQSPTHLIKTRGQQVTLRCSPKSGHDTVSWYQQALGQGPQFIFQYYEEEERQRGNFPDRFSGHQFPNYSSELNVNALLLGDSALYLCASSSQSALISPLHFGNGTRLTVT.

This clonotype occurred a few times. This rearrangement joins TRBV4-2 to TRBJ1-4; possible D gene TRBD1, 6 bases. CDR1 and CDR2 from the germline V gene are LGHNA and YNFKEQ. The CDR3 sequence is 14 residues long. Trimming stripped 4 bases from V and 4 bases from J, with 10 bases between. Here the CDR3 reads CASSPGEINEKLFF. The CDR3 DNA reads TGTGCCAGCAGCCCAGGGGAGATTAATGAAAAACTGTTTTTT.

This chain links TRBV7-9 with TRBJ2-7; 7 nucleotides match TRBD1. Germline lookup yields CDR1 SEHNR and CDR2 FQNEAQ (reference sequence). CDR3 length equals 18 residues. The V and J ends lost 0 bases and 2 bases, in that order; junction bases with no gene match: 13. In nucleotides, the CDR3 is TGTGCCAGCAGCTTAGCGTTGGGGACAGCGTTAACCCCCTACGAGCAGTACTTC. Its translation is CASSLALGTALTPYEQYF.

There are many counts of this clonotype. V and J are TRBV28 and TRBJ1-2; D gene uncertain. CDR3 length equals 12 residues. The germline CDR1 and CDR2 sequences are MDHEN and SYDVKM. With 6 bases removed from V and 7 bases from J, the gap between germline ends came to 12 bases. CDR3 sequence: CASSLTHGGYTF. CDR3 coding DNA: TGTGCCAGCAGCCTCACCCACGGTGGCTACACCTTC.

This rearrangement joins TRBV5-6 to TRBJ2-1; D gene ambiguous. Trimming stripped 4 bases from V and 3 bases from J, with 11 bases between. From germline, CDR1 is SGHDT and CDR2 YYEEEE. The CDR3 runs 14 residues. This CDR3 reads CASSLWGFYNEQFF. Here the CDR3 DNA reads TGTGCCAGCAGCCTGTGGGGATTCTACAATGAGCAGTTCTTC.

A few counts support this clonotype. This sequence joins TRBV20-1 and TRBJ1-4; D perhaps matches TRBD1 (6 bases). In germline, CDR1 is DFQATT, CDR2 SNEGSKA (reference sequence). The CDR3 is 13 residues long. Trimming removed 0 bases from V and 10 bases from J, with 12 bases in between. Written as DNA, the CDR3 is TGCAGTGCTAGAGAGGGACTGACAGGAAAACTGTTTTTT. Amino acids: CSAREGLTGKLFF.

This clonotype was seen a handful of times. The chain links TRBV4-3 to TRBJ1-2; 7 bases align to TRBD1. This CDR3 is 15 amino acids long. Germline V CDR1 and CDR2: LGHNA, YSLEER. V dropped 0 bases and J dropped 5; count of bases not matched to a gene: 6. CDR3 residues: CASSQDAGGGYGYTF. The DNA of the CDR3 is TGCGCCAGCAGCCAAGACGCAGGGGGAGGATATGGCTACACCTTC.

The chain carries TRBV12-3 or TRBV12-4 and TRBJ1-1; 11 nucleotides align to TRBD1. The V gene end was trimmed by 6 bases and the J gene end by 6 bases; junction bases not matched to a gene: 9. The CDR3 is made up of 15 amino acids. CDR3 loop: CASSPRDRGTSEAFF. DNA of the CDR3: TGTGCCAGCAGCCCCCGGGACAGGGGGACTTCTGAAGCTTTCTTT.

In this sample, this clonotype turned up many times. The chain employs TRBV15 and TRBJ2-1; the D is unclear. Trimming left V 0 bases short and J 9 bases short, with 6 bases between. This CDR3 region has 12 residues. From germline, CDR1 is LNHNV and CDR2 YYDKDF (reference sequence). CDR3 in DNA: TGTGCCACCAGCAGAGATCGCGGTGAGCAGTTCTTC. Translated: CATSRDRGEQFF.

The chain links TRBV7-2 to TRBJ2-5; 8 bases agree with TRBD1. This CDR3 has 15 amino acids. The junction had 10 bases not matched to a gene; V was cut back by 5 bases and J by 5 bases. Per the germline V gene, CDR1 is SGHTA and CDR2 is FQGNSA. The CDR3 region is CASSPRTGLGETQYF. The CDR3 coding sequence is TGTGCCAGCAGCCCTAGGACAGGGTTAGGGGAGACCCAGTACTTC. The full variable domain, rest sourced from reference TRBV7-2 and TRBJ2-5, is GAGVSQSPSNKVTEKGKDVELRCDPISGHTALYWYRQSLGQGLEFLIYFQGNSAPDKSGLPSDRFSAERTGGSVSTLTIQRTQQEDSAVYLCASSPRTGLGETQYFGPGTRLLVL.

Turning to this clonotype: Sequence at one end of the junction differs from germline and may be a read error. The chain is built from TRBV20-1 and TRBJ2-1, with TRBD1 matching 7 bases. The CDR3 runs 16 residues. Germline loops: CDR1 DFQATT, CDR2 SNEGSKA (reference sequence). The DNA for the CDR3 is TGCAGTGCTAGAGATCAGTTTGGGGAGCAGGGGGATGAGCAGTCCTTC. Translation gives CSARDQFGEQGDEQSF.

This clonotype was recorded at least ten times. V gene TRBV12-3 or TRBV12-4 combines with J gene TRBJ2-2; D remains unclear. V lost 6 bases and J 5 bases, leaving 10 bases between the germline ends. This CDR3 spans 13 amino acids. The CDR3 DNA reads TGTGCCAGCAGCCCGTTGGGGACCGGGGAGCTGTTTTTT. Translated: CASSPLGTGELFF.

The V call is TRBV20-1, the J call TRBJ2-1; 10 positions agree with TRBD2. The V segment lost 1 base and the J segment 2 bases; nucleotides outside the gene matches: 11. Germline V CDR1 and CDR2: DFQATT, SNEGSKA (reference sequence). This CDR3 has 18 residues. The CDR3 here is CSARVASGGLVTYNEQFF. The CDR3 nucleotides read TGCAGTGCTAGAGTGGCTAGCGGGGGCCTTGTGACCTACAATGAGCAGTTCTTC.

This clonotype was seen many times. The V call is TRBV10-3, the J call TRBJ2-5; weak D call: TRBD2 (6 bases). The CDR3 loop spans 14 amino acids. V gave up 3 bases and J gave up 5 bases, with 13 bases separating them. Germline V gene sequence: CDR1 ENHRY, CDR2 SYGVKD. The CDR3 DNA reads TGTGCCATCAGTGATAGGCGGGGTGGCGAGACCCAGTACTTC. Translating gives CAISDRRGGETQYF.

The CDR3 sequence is CASSLALDHLTYEQYF. In DNA, the CDR3 is TGTGCCAGCAGCCTAGCCCTTGACCACCTGACCTACGAGCAGTACTTC. The rearrangement links TRBV5-5 to TRBJ2-7; the D gene is possibly TRBD2 (5 bases). The ends were cut back, 4 bases at V and 2 bases at J, with 19 bases in the middle. CDR1 and CDR2 (germline): SGHKS, YYEKEE (reference sequence). The CDR3 contains 16 residues.

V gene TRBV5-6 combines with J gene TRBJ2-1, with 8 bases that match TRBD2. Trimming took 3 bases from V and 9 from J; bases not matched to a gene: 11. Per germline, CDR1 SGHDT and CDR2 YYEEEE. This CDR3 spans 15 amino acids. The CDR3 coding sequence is TGTGCCAGCAGCTCCGTAGCGGGACGAGCCGCTGAGCAGTTCTTC. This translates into CASSSVAGRAAEQFF.

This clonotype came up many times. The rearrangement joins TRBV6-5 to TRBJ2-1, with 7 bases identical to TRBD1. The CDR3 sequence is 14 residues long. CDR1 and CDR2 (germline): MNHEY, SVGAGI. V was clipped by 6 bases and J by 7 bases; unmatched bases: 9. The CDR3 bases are TGTGCCAGCAGACACCCGGGACAGTTAAATGAGCAGTTCTTC. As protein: CASRHPGQLNEQFF.